The 24 T cell receptor beta chains below come from one sample, sequenced in a study of blood T cell repertoires in COVID-19. Produced via immunoSEQ multiplex PCR; TCRdb's table is partial and in-frame only. Of some 150,000 clones listed, about 85% are singletons. Sequencing was done on a sample of peripheral blood. The source is a woman in her sixties or seventies with COVID-19, enrolled during active disease.

The chain recombines TRBV9 with TRBJ2-5; TRBD2 matches 11 bases. Germline CDR1 and CDR2: SGDLS and YYNGEE. After removal of 3 bases from V and 1 base from J, the junction contained 5 bases not matched to a gene. CDR3 length: 16 residues. CDR3 in DNA: TGTGCCAGCAGCGGCACTAGCGGGGGCCCCCAAGAGACCCAGTACTTC. Protein product: CASSGTSGGPQETQYF. The variable domain in full, completed from reference TRBV9 and TRBJ2-5, reads DSGVTQTPKHLITATGQRVTLRCSPRSGDLSVYWYQQSLDQGLQFLIQYYNGEERAKGNILERFSAQQFPDLHSELNLSSLELGDSALYFCASSGTSGGPQETQYFGPGTRLLVL.

The rearrangement uses TRBV18 and TRBJ1-6; no firm D call. The CDR3 length is 16 residues. V dropped 2 bases and J dropped 10 bases, with 18 bases sitting between them. Germline V gives CDR1 KGHSH, CDR2 LQKENI. In DNA, the CDR3 is TGTGCCAGCTCACCAATCCAGACTCTCCCCATCTCACCCCTCCACTTT. Encoded protein: CASSPIQTLPISPLHF. Drawing the rest from reference TRBV18 and TRBJ1-6, the complete variable domain is NAGVMQNPRHLVRRRGQEARLRCSPMKGHSHVYWYRQLPEEGLKFMVYLQKENIIDESGMPKERFSAEFPKEGPSILRIQQVVRGDSAAYFCASSPIQTLPISPLHFGNGTRLTVT.

The rearrangement joins TRBV6-5 to TRBJ2-1; tentatively, D is TRBD1 (5 bases). Trimming removed 2 bases at V and 5 bases at J, with 13 bases between. The germline V gene has CDR1 MNHEY and CDR2 SVGAGI. CDR3 length: 15 amino acids. The CDR3 DNA reads as TGTGCCAGCAGTTACGGGGCAGCTGGTAACAATGAGCAGTTCTTC. Translating it yields CASSYGAAGNNEQFF.

This clone was recorded a few times. The chain has TRBV5-6 and TRBJ2-1; a weak D match, TRBD1 (6 bases). V gave up 4 bases and J gave up 5 bases, with 16 bases separating them. Per germline, CDR1 SGHDT and CDR2 YYEEEE. This CDR3 comprises 15 residues. The CDR3 is CASSHVGTPDNEQFF. DNA of the CDR3: TGTGCCAGCAGCCATGTCGGGACACCGGACAATGAGCAGTTCTTC.

This clone was picked up a small number of times. The gene calls are TRBV5-4 and TRBJ1-6; the match to TRBD1 covers 7 bases. The CDR3 runs 16 residues. The J segment lost 14 bases and the V segment lost 3 bases, leaving 17 bases of the junction unmatched. In germline, CDR1 is SGHNT, CDR2 YYREEE (reference sequence). CDR3 bases: TGTGCCAGCAGCTACGGACAGGACCGGGGACAAAAAACCCTCCACTTT. Residues: CASSYGQDRGQKTLHF.

The chain combines TRBV7-2 with TRBJ2-1; TRBD2 might be the D (5 bases). Germline loops: CDR1 SGHTA, CDR2 FQGNSA. Trimming stripped 7 bases from V and 6 bases from J, with 13 bases between. CDR3 length: 13 residues. CDR3 sequence: CASNPGILNEQFF. The CDR3 nucleotides are TGTGCCAGCAACCCCGGGATCCTCAATGAGCAGTTCTTC.

V gene TRBV3-1 (or the pseudogene TRBV3-2) combines with J gene TRBJ1-5; no definite D call. V dropped 4 bases and J dropped 7 bases, with 11 bases sitting between them. This CDR3 spans 13 amino acids. The germline V gene has CDR1 LGHDT and CDR2 YNNKEL (reference sequence). The CDR3 nucleotides read TGTGCCAGCAGCCGGTCAGGAGGGCAGCCCCAGCATTTT. Protein sequence: CASSRSGGQPQHF.

The chain uses TRBV2 and TRBJ1-2; D ambiguous. With 7 bases removed from V and 4 bases from J, the gap between germline ends came to 7 bases. This CDR3 is built from 11 residues. CDR1 and CDR2 (germline): SNHLY, FYNNEI. CDR3 sequence: CASNGFYGYTF. The CDR3 bases are TGTGCCAGCAACGGGTTCTATGGCTACACCTTC.

The genes are TRBV7-3 and TRBJ1-1; D perhaps matches TRBD1 (5 bases). CDR3 length: 14 residues. Trimming removed 7 bases from V and 5 bases from J, with 17 bases in between. CDR1 is SGHTA and CDR2 is FQGTGA in the germline V gene. CDR3 DNA sequence: TGTGCCAGCACCCTCAGGGCCACTGGGACTGAAGCTTTCTTT. Translating it yields CASTLRATGTEAFF.

There are a few counts of this clone. This sample includes further DNA sequences coding for the same CDR3. DNA for the CDR3: TGTGCCATCGCAGGGGCAACTAATGAAAAACTGTTTTTT. This encodes CAIAGATNEKLFF. This chain links TRBV10-3 with TRBJ1-4, with a tentative D call TRBD1 (6 bases). Between the trimmed V and J ends, which lost 8 bases and 0 bases, there was a span of 7 bases. The CDR3 covers 13 residues. Germline loops: CDR1 ENHRY, CDR2 SYGVKD.

This chain connects TRBV12-3 or TRBV12-4 to TRBJ1-5; D call uncertain. CDR3 length equals 13 residues. V was cut by 3 bases and J by 4 bases, with 7 bases left in between. CDR3 residues: CASSFSENQPQHF. CDR3 coding DNA: TGTGCCAGCAGTTTCAGCGAAAATCAGCCCCAGCATTTT.

The gene calls are TRBV29-1 and TRBJ2-7; weak D call: TRBD1 (5 bases). Looked up from germline, CDR1 is SQVTM and CDR2 is ANQGSEA. Trimming took off 5 bases at V and 5 bases at J, with 19 bases between the two ends. This CDR3 is built from 14 residues. The CDR3 coding sequence is TGCAGCGTTCAACACCGATTTACAGGTGACGAGCAGTACTTC. Protein product: CSVQHRFTGDEQYF.

This clone was counted a few times. V usage is TRBV21-1 and J usage is TRBJ1-4. TRBV21-1 is a pseudogene. The CDR3 is 17 residues long. The CDR3 loop reads CASSKVKGLRRNEKLFF. The CDR3 nucleotides are TGTGCCAGCAGCAAAGTGAAAGGCCTCCGGAGGAACGAAAAACTGTTTTTT.

The rearrangement links TRBV7-2 to TRBJ2-5, with 8 bases aligning to TRBD1. This CDR3 is 15 amino acids long. CDR1 SGHTA and CDR2 FQGNSA come from the germline V gene. V shed 3 bases, J shed 5 bases, and the junction held 8 bases outside the gene matches. As DNA, the CDR3 is TGTGCCAGCAGCTTGAGGGACAGGCCATCGGAGACCCAGTACTTC. Protein: CASSLRDRPSETQYF.

This clone was picked up a small number of times. The chain links TRBV7-9 to TRBJ1-1, with D maybe TRBD1 (5 bases). The V end was cut by 5 bases, the J end by 6 bases, with 16 bases between. This CDR3 is built from 14 residues. The germline CDR1 and CDR2 sequences are SEHNR and FQNEAQ (reference sequence). CDR3 sequence reads: CASSAGTSNSEAFF. The CDR3 DNA sequence: TGTGCCAGCAGCGCCGGGACTTCCAATTCTGAAGCTTTCTTT. The entire variable domain, with the rest obtained from reference TRBV7-9 and TRBJ1-1, is as follows: DTGVSQNPRHKITKRGQNVTFRCDPISEHNRLYWYRQTLGQGPEFLTYFQNEAQLEKSRLLSDRFSAERPKGSFSTLEIQRTEQGDSAMYLCASSAGTSNSEAFFGQGTRLTVV.

Only a few counts were recorded for this clone. The chain combines TRBV6-2 or TRBV6-3 with TRBJ1-5; D remains ambiguous. Germline V gene sequence: CDR1 MNHEY, CDR2 SVGEGT. This CDR3 contains 14 residues. V lost 6 bases and J lost 1, with 10 bases in between. This CDR3 is CASSLTQSNQPQHF. As DNA, the CDR3 is TGTGCCAGCAGCCTCACTCAAAGCAATCAGCCCCAGCATTTT.

This clone showed up just a few times. The chain combines TRBV30 with TRBJ1-3, with a weak D call TRBD1 (5 bases). This CDR3 spans 14 amino acids. Germline values: CDR1 GTSNPN, CDR2 SVGIG (reference sequence). V shed 3 bases and J shed 11 bases, with 20 bases lying between them. In DNA form, the CDR3 reads TGTGCCTGGAGCCCGCCAGGGCTCAGGATGTCCATATATTTT. Translation gives CAWSPPGLRMSIYF.

This clone has a single count. The chain is built from TRBV10-3 and TRBJ2-6; 9 bases agree with TRBD1. CDR3 length: 14 residues. V was pared by 8 bases and J by 4 bases, with 3 bases of the junction left unmatched. Looked up from germline, CDR1 is ENHRY and CDR2 is SYGVKD. The CDR3 DNA reads as TGTGCCATCGGACAGGGGACAGGGGCCAACGTCCTGACTTTC. Protein product: CAIGQGTGANVLTF.

The chain employs TRBV18 and TRBJ1-2, with D unclear. Germline V lookup: CDR1 KGHSH, CDR2 LQKENI. This CDR3 is built from 13 residues. V lost 6 bases and J lost 2, with 10 bases in between. The DNA of the CDR3 is TGTGCCAGCTCCGAACAGAAAAACTATGGCTACACCTTC. This sequence encodes CASSEQKNYGYTF. The full variable domain, in which reference TRBV18 and TRBJ1-2 provide the parts outside the CDR3, is NAGVMQNPRHLVRRRGQEARLRCSPMKGHSHVYWYRQLPEEGLKFMVYLQKENIIDESGMPKERFSAEFPKEGPSILRIQQVVRGDSAAYFCASSEQKNYGYTFGSGTRLTVV.

V gene TRBV21-1 combines with J gene TRBJ1-5. TRBV21-1 is classified as a pseudogene. The CDR3 covers 18 residues. DNA of the CDR3: TGTGCCAGCATTTCCTGGGGAGGTGGAGTCCATAGCAATCAGCCCCAGCATTTT. It translates to CASISWGGGVHSNQPQHF.

As to this clone: The junction differs from germline at one of its ends, possibly a read error. The same CDR3 also results from other DNA sequences found in this sample. For the CDR3, the DNA is TGTGCCAGCAGCTTAACCGGGAACACTGAAGCCTTCTTT. Translation gives CASSLTGNTEAFF. The V call is TRBV5-4, the J call TRBJ1-1; D gene uncertain. The CDR3 length is 13 residues. Germline assignment: CDR1 SGHNT and CDR2 YYREEE (reference sequence).

V is TRBV6-5 and J is TRBJ2-2; TRBD1 aligns across 7 bases. Trimming cost V 6 bases and J 7 bases; bases outside gene matches: 8. The CDR3 is made up of 14 amino acids. Germline V CDR1 and CDR2: MNHEY, SVGAGI. CDR3 nucleotides: TGTGCCAGCAGCCCGAGGGCAGGGGGCGGGGAGCTGTTTTTT. Protein sequence: CASSPRAGGGELFF.

The V gene is TRBV19, the J gene TRBJ1-1; the match to TRBD1 covers 7 bases. The germline V gene has CDR1 LNHDA and CDR2 SQIVND (reference sequence). The V gene end was trimmed by 3 bases and the J gene end by 1 base; junction bases not matched to a gene: 5. CDR3 length: 15 amino acids. Here the CDR3 reads CASSIGTVQNTEAFF. The CDR3 coding sequence is TGTGCCAGTAGTATTGGGACAGTCCAGAACACTGAAGCTTTCTTT.

The genes are TRBV5-1 and TRBJ2-7; TRBD2 matches at 7 bases. V shed 4 bases, J shed 2 bases, and the junction held 0 bases outside the gene matches. Germline CDR1 reads SGHRS; CDR2 reads YFSETQ. The CDR3 covers 12 residues. As DNA, the CDR3 is TGCGCCAGCAGCGGGACTACCTACGAGCAGTACTTC. Protein sequence: CASSGTTYEQYF. Full variable domain (remainder filled in from reference TRBV5-1 and TRBJ2-7): KAGVTQTPRYLIKTRGQQVTLSCSPISGHRSVSWYQQTPGQGLQFLFEYFSETQRNKGNFPGRFSGRQFSNSRSEMNVSTLELGDSALYLCASSGTTYEQYFGPGTRLTVT.